The sequence of this T cell receptor (beta chain) was determined in a study of blood T cell repertoires in COVID-19. Study-wide background: Recovery among Cohort 3 donors was established by two negative PCRs, clearance, or symptom resolution. The United States, Italy and Spain were the sources of the acute and convalescent COVID-19 samples.

Losses at the gene ends were 7 bases for V and 6 bases for J; bases not matched to a gene: 8. The CDR3 length is 12 residues. Germline CDR1 reads SQVTM; CDR2 reads ANQGSEA. Study members were between about 18 and 89 years old and lived in 20 to 30 US regions. Participant reports of clinical history set cohort assignment. The assay was immunoSEQ multiplex PCR, and TCRdb's table has in-frame clones only and misses some. This table has fewer than 200,000 clones, 79% appearing once. This receptor was taken from an older woman in a cohort exposed to, infected with or recovered from COVID-19 (not recorded which). The sequenced sample was PBMCs or T cells enriched from blood (not recorded which). This chain uses TRBV29-1 with TRBJ1-1; 7 bases line up with TRBD1. DNA of the CDR3: TGCAGCGCTGTGCGCAGGGGGGCTGAAGCTTTCTTT. This gives the protein CSAVRRGAEAFF.